This passage covers 23 T cell receptor beta chains from one sample sequenced in a study of T cells of healthy individuals. TCRdb reprocessed the 5' RACE reads with MiXCR, giving one entry per CDR3 protein. The table has about 63,000 distinct CDR3 sequences, around 16% seen once; the top ten hold approximately 4.8%. Receptors were obtained from a human donor in good health.

This clonotype was picked up many times. The chain has TRBV2 and TRBJ1-1; D gene ambiguous. The CDR3 loop spans 15 amino acids. Germline CDR1 SNHLY, CDR2 FYNNEI. V was cut by 6 bases and J by 1 base, with 15 bases left in between. CDR3 bases: TGTGCCAGCAGCCACCGGGCCCTAAGGAACACTGAAGCTTTCTTT. It translates to CASSHRALRNTEAFF.

The table lists this clonotype with many counts. V is TRBV2 and J is TRBJ2-7; D may match TRBD1 or TRBD2 (5 bases each). From germline, CDR1 is SNHLY and CDR2 FYNNEI. The V and J ends lost 0 bases and 3 bases respectively, with 9 bases between them. This CDR3 is 14 amino acids long. The CDR3 reads CASSEAGTIYEQYF. In DNA form, the CDR3 reads TGTGCCAGCAGTGAAGCCGGGACCATCTACGAGCAGTACTTC.

This clonotype was found many times. J is TRBJ2-3 and V is TRBV9; 7 bases map to TRBD1. The CDR3 runs to 16 residues. Per the germline V gene, CDR1 is SGDLS and CDR2 is YYNGEE. The J segment lost 0 bases and the V segment lost 4 bases, leaving 8 bases of the junction unmatched. The CDR3 loop is CASSSSTGESTDTQYF. As DNA, the CDR3 is TGTGCCAGCAGCTCTTCAACAGGGGAAAGCACAGATACGCAGTATTTT. Full variable domain (outside the CDR3, taken from reference TRBV9 and TRBJ2-3): DSGVTQTPKHLITATGQRVTLRCSPRSGDLSVYWYQQSLDQGLQFLIQYYNGEERAKGNILERFSAQQFPDLHSELNLSSLELGDSALYFCASSSSTGESTDTQYFGPGTRLTVL.

In its sample, this clonotype was seen a few times. The J gene is TRBJ2-3, the V gene TRBV4-1, with D perhaps matching TRBD1 (6 bases). V lost 0 bases and J 9 bases, leaving 7 bases between the germline ends. The CDR3 extends over 12 amino acids. Germline CDR1 MGHRA, CDR2 YSYEKL. DNA of the CDR3: TGCGCCAGCAGCCAAGATGGGGGCACGCAGTATTTT. Encoded protein: CASSQDGGTQYF.

This clonotype was seen more than once but under ten times. The CDR3 here is CASSLRWDISNEQFF. DNA of the CDR3: TGTGCCAGCAGCTTAAGGTGGGACATAAGCAATGAGCAGTTCTTC. V is TRBV11-1 and J is TRBJ2-1; D may be TRBD1 (6 bases). The V and J ends lost 2 bases and 6 bases respectively, with 14 bases between them. CDR3 length: 15 residues. The germline CDR1 and CDR2 sequences are SGHAT and FQDESV (reference sequence).

The CDR3 protein is CASSPGQGKYNEQFF. The CDR3 coding sequence is TGCGCCAGCAGCCCGGGACAGGGAAAGTACAATGAGCAGTTCTTC. The chain recombines TRBV4-1 with TRBJ2-1; 9 nucleotides agree with TRBD1. V shed 4 bases, J shed 4 bases, and the junction held 5 bases outside the gene matches. This CDR3 comprises 15 residues. Germline V gene data show CDR1 as MGHRA and CDR2 as YSYEKL.

This clonotype was recorded a few times. The V gene is TRBV7-9, the J gene TRBJ2-7; D is ambiguous. Germline V gives CDR1 SEHNR, CDR2 FQNEAQ (reference sequence). The CDR3 sequence is 15 residues long. Trimming stripped 6 bases from V and 5 bases from J, with 20 bases between. The CDR3: CASRPSQRSPHEQYF. Written as DNA, the CDR3 is TGTGCCAGCAGACCTAGTCAAAGGAGTCCGCACGAGCAGTACTTC.

The chain recombines TRBV12-3 or TRBV12-4 with TRBJ2-3; D is perhaps TRBD2 (6 bases). The CDR3 contains 12 residues. Trimming cost V 5 bases and J 6 bases, with 9 bases left between them. This CDR3 is CASSTSSDTQYF. CDR3 in DNA: TGTGCCAGCAGTACTAGCTCCGATACGCAGTATTTT.

This clonotype occurred many times. V usage is TRBV6-2 or TRBV6-3 and J usage is TRBJ1-5; 11 positions agree with TRBD1. The CDR3 consists of 14 residues. V was pared by 6 bases and J by 5 bases, with 3 bases of the junction left unmatched. Germline values: CDR1 MNHEY, CDR2 SVGEGT. The DNA of the CDR3 is TGTGCCAGCAGCGGGACAGGGGGGGATCAGCCCCAGCATTTT. Translating gives CASSGTGGDQPQHF.

V usage is TRBV20-1 and J usage is TRBJ1-2, with TRBD1 identical over 7 bases. V lost 7 bases, J lost 4 bases, and 3 bases stayed unmatched. The CDR3 has 11 amino acids. Germline V gives CDR1 DFQATT, CDR2 SNEGSKA (reference sequence). Written as DNA, the CDR3 is TGCAGTGTGGGACAGACCTATGGCTACACCTTC. This encodes CSVGQTYGYTF.

In this sample, this clonotype turned up many times. J is TRBJ2-5 and V is TRBV19, with D maybe TRBD1 (6 bases). CDR3 length: 14 residues. V lost 5 bases and J lost 4, with 14 bases in between. Germline V gene lookup returns CDR1 LNHDA and CDR2 SQIVND (reference sequence). CDR3 nucleotide sequence: TGTGCCAGTAGTCCGTACCTCAGGGGAGAGACCCAGTACTTC. Translated: CASSPYLRGETQYF.

V gene TRBV30 combines with J gene TRBJ2-3; TRBD2 matches 9 bases. This CDR3 spans 14 amino acids. The junction had 7 bases not matched to a gene; V was cut back by 4 bases and J by 5 bases. Looked up from germline, CDR1 is GTSNPN and CDR2 is SVGIG (reference sequence). CDR3: CAWTLAGSGDTQYF. The CDR3 nucleotides are TGTGCCTGGACTCTAGCGGGATCAGGAGATACGCAGTATTTT.

The chain recombines TRBV15 with TRBJ1-2; 7 nucleotides align to TRBD1. From germline, CDR1 is LNHNV and CDR2 YYDKDF (reference sequence). The ends lost 7 bases at V and 3 bases at J; junction bases unmatched: 17. CDR3 length equals 17 residues. Here the CDR3 reads CATTGNRDRLQDYGYTF. The CDR3 coding sequence is TGTGCCACCACCGGGAACCGGGACAGACTTCAGGACTATGGCTACACCTTC.

At least ten counts were recorded for this clonotype. This chain uses TRBV6-2 or TRBV6-3 with TRBJ2-1; possibly TRBD2 for D (5 bases). Germline values: CDR1 MNHEY, CDR2 SVGEGT. The V and J ends lost 6 bases and 6 bases respectively, with 12 bases between them. This CDR3 comprises 13 residues. The CDR3 DNA is TGTGCCAGCAGCTTGGAGGCGATCAATGAGCAGTTCTTC. This codes for CASSLEAINEQFF.

The chain uses TRBV20-1 and TRBJ2-7; D may be TRBD1 (6 bases). Trimming removed 6 bases at V and 2 bases at J, with 11 bases between. This CDR3 has 12 residues. Germline V CDR1 and CDR2: DFQATT, SNEGSKA (reference sequence). CDR3 in DNA: TGCAGTGCCAGGACAGAGACCTACGAGCAGTACTTC. Protein sequence: CSARTETYEQYF.

This clonotype was recorded at least ten times. The CDR3: CASSESTSSRETQYF. As DNA, the CDR3 is TGCGCCAGCAGTGAGTCAACTAGTTCCCGGGAGACCCAGTACTTC. This chain uses TRBV10-2 with TRBJ2-5; possibly TRBD2 for D (5 bases). V lost 0 bases and J lost 5, with 13 bases in between. This CDR3 is built from 15 residues. Germline assignment: CDR1 WSHSY and CDR2 SAAADI.

This clonotype was seen more than once but under ten times. This chain connects TRBV9 to TRBJ2-3; D remains unclear. The V gene lost 3 bases and the J gene lost 5 bases, with 7 bases spanning the gap. The germline V gene has CDR1 SGDLS and CDR2 YYNGEE. This CDR3 has 12 amino acids. CDR3 in DNA: TGTGCCAGCAGCGCAAGAATAGATACGCAGTATTTT. It codes for CASSARIDTQYF.

The J gene is TRBJ2-3, the V gene TRBV2, with TRBD1 as a possible D gene (6 bases). Between the trimmed V and J ends, which lost 6 bases and 4 bases, there was a span of 17 bases. This CDR3 is 15 amino acids long. Germline CDR1 SNHLY, CDR2 FYNNEI. CDR3: CASSLQGLKADTQYF. The CDR3 DNA reads TGTGCCAGCAGCCTACAGGGTCTTAAGGCAGATACGCAGTATTTT.

J is TRBJ2-4 and V is TRBV7-2; tentatively, D is TRBD1 or TRBD2 (6 bases each). V was shortened by 2 bases and J by 4 bases, with 18 bases between the two germline ends. The CDR3 totals 17 residues. Germline CDR1 reads SGHTA; CDR2 reads FQGNSA. DNA of the CDR3: TGTGCCAGCAGCTTACGAGGGGTGGGGGGCCCTAAAAACATTCAGTACTTC. Translating it yields CASSLRGVGGPKNIQYF.

This clonotype was recorded many times. The genes are TRBV4-3 and TRBJ1-3; 8 nucleotides line up with TRBD1. The V and J ends lost 3 bases and 0 bases, in that order; junction bases with no gene match: 1. Germline V lookup: CDR1 LGHNA, CDR2 YSLEER. CDR3 length: 15 residues. DNA of the CDR3: TGCGCCAGCAGCCAGGACAGGGCCTCTGGAAACACCATATATTTT. It translates to CASSQDRASGNTIYF.

Within the sample, this clonotype is medium-sized. The gene calls are TRBV6-4 and TRBJ2-3, with 11 bases identical to TRBD2. With V trimmed by 3 bases and J by 1 base, 0 bases remained unmatched. The CDR3 length is 15 residues. CDR1 is MRHNA and CDR2 is SNTAGT in the germline V gene. The CDR3 region has the DNA TGTGCCAGCAGTGAGACTAGCGGGGGCACAGATACGCAGTATTTT. Translation: CASSETSGGTDTQYF.

V is TRBV20-1 and J is TRBJ2-5, with TRBD2 matching 12 bases. The junction had 9 bases not matched to a gene; V was cut back by 6 bases and J by 1 base. CDR3 length equals 16 residues. Germline V gene data show CDR1 as DFQATT and CDR2 as SNEGSKA (reference sequence). The CDR3 reads CSAPRGGLAGQETQYF. For the CDR3, the DNA is TGCAGTGCCCCTAGGGGGGGACTAGCGGGCCAAGAGACCCAGTACTTC.

The sample holds many counts of this clonotype. The rearrangement links TRBV6-5 to TRBJ1-2; D may be TRBD1 (5 bases). Germline CDR1 and CDR2: MNHEY and SVGAGI. The CDR3 runs 12 residues. Trimming pared 6 bases from V and 2 bases from J, leaving 7 bases between. DNA for the CDR3: TGTGCCAGCAGGGACACAAACTATGGCTACACCTTC. It yields the protein CASRDTNYGYTF.